The sequence of this TCR beta chain was determined in a study of naive CD8 T cells in extremely preterm neonates (dated by TCRdb to 2015 to 2018). Regarding the study in general: The adult participants' age range is given as 25-50 years in the abstract but as 20-50 years in the methods. The study compared TCRbeta CDR3 repertoires of sorted naive CD8+ T cells across four age groups: extremely preterm neonates, term neonates, young children and adults.

Peripheral blood was donated by five healthy children aged roughly 16-56 months undergoing elective routine surgery and by five healthy nonsmoking adults. Healthy nonsmokers aged about 20-50 years, with a median age of nearly 40 years, were used as adult controls. A FACSAria III cell sorter was used to sort live, Annexin V-negative naive CD8+ T cells (CD3+CD8+CD45RA+CCR7+). Each sample yielded roughly 18,000 to 110,000 sorted naive CD8+ T cells. Ficoll-Paque density gradient centrifugation was used to isolate mononuclear cells from diluted blood. Before sorting, mononuclear cells were cryopreserved in 10% DMSO with around 90% FBS and kept in long-term storage at -150 degrees C. Thawed cells were stained with Annexin V and antibodies against CD3, CD8, CCR7 and CD45RA. The DNeasy Blood and Tissue Kit was used to extract genomic DNA from snap-frozen pellets of sorted cells. A two-step, bias-controlled multiplex PCR was used to amplify TCRbeta CDR3 regions from genomic DNA. The multiplex PCR used primers specific for every TRBV and TRBJ gene segment. The immunoSEQ Assay was used to generate TCRbeta repertoire data. From the authors' description of their analysis: To merge closely related sequences, reads went through filtering and clustering using a relative-frequency ratio and a modified nearest-neighbor algorithm. IMGT annotation was followed for the assignment of V, D and J genes to CDR3 sequences. Template counts were corrected for PCR amplification bias and quantified by comparison with synthetic TCR CDR3 analog sequences. Analyses were restricted to unique productive sequences, meaning in-frame CDR3 sequences without stop codons. The immunoSEQ Analyzer software was used to calculate iChao1 richness and clonality, with clonality defined as 1 minus Pielou's evenness. JMP was used for statistical testing, with Student's t-test or a non-parametric test applied depending on Shapiro-Wilk normality results. TCRdb obtained this table from immuneACCESS and retained in-frame rearrangements with V and J assigned. These tables miss some clones; where compared with another copy, unresolved V genes account for less than half of the shortfall, and the remainder is unexplained. Clone size and the V and J calls come from that table; the DNA yielded D and trimming. The sample table shows about 5,800 clones, and around 97% are seen once. Together, the top ten hold 0.65% to 0.85% of the sample.

What the work shows at the level of the full study, not this receptor alone: Compared with all other age groups, preterm neonates showed significantly lower iChao1 richness (p < 0.05) along with an even clone distribution, indicating a less rich repertoire. Preterm neonates shared more CDR3 nucleotide sequences (roughly 2.7%) than term neonates (approximately 0.4%), young children (approximately 0.03%) and adults (approximately 0.01%). To track T cell development within individuals, the authors urged prospective longitudinal studies of preterm and term neonates. Compared with the older groups, preterm CDR3s were shorter and closer to germline, carrying fewer N additions and showing less junctional trimming. Among the limitations the authors pointed out were a small sample size and productive template counts that varied across preterm samples.

Turning to this clone: Its target antigen remains unknown. Nothing much larger sits one base from this clone, and base qualities are not available.

The sequence came from a human donor in good health. Sequenced input: naive CD8+ T cells from blood.

The CDR3 region has the sequence CASSLVRQTDTQYF. The sequenced DNA: TGTGCCAGCAGCTTAGTGCGGCAGACAGATACGCAGTATTTT. The V and J genes are TRBV11-2 and TRBJ2-3, with the D gene call left open. The CDR3 runs 14 amino acids, cysteine and phenylalanine included. The entry retains the CDR3 DNA only, 42 bases that are in frame from base 1. V drops 1 base and J drops 3 bases, leaving 8 bases in between. Per the germline V gene, SGHAT is the CDR1 and FQNNGV is the CDR2.